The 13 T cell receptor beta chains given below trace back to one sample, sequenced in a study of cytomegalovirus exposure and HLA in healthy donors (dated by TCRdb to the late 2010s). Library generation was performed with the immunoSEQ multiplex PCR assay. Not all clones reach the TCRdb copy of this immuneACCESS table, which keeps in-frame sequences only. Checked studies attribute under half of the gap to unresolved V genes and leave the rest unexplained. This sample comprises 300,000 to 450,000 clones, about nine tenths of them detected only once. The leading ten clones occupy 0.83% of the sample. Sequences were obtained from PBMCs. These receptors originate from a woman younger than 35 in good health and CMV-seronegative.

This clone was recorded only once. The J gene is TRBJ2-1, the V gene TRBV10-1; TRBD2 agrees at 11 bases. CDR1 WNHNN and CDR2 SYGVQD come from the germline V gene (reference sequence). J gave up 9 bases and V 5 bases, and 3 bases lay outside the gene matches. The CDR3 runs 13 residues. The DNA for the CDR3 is TGCGCCAGCAGTCGACTAGCGGGGACTGAGCAGTTCTTC. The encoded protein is CASSRLAGTEQFF.

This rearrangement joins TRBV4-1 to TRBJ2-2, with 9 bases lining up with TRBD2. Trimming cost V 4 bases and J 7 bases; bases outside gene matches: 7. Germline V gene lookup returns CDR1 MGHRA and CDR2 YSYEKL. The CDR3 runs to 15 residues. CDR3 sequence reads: CASSPRTSENGELFF. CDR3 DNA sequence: TGCGCCAGCAGCCCACGGACTAGCGAGAACGGGGAGCTGTTTTTT.

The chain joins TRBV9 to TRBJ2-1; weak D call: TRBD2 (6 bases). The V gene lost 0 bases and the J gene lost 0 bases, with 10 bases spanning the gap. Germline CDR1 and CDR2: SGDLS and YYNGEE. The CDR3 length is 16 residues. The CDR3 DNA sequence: TGTGCCAGCAGCGTAGATAGCGGACGCTCCTACAATGAGCAGTTCTTC. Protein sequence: CASSVDSGRSYNEQFF.

The CDR3 nucleotides are TGTGCCAGCAGCGCTAGACAGGGTCCCACCCTAAATTCACCCCTCCACTTT. This translates into CASSARQGPTLNSPLHF. The chain employs TRBV9 and TRBJ1-6, with 7 bases lining up with TRBD1. V lost 3 bases to trimming and J lost 7 bases; unmatched junction nucleotides: 13. The CDR3 extends over 17 amino acids. Per germline, CDR1 SGDLS and CDR2 YYNGEE.

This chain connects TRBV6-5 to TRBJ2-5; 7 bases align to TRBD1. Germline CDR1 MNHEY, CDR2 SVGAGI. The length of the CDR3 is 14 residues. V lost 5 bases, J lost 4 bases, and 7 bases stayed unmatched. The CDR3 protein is CASSLRQGGETQYF. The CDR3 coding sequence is TGTGCCAGCAGTCTCAGACAGGGCGGAGAGACCCAGTACTTC.

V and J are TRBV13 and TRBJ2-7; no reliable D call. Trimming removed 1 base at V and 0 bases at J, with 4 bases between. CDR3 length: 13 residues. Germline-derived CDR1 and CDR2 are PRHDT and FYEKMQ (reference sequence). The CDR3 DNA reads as TGTGCCAGCAGCTTAGACAGCTCCTACGAGCAGTACTTC. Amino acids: CASSLDSSYEQYF.

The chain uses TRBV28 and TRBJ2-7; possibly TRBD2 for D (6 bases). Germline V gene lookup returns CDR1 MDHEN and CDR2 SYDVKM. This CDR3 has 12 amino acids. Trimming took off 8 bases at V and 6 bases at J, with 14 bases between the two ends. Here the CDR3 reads CASASGRSEQYF. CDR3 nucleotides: TGTGCCAGCGCGTCAGGGAGGTCCGAGCAGTACTTC.

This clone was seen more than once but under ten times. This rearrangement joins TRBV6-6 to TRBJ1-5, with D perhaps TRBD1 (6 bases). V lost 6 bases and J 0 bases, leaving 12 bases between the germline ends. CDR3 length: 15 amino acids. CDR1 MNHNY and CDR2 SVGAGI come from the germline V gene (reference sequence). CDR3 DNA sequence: TGTGCCAGCAGGTCGACAGGAAATAGCAATCAGCCCCAGCATTTT. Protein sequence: CASRSTGNSNQPQHF.

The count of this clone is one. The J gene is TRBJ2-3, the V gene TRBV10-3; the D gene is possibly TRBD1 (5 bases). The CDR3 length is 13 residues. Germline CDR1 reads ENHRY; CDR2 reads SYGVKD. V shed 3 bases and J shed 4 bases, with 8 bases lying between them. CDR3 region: CAISDGAPDTQYF. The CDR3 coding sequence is TGTGCCATCAGTGATGGGGCCCCAGATACGCAGTATTTT.

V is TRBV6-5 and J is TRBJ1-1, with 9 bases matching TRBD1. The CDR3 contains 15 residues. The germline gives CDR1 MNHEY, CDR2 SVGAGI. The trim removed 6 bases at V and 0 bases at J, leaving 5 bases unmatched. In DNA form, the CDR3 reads TGTGCCAGCAGGGACAGGGGAGGCGTGAACACTGAAGCTTTCTTT. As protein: CASRDRGGVNTEAFF.

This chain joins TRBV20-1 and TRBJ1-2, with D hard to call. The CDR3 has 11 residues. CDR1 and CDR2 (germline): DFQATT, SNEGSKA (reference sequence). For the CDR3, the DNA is TGCAGCCGAGTGGAGGGCGAGGGCTACACCTTC. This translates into CSRVEGEGYTF.

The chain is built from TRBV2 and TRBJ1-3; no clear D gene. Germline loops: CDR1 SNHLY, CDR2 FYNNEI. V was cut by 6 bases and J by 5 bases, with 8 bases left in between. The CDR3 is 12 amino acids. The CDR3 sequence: CASRDSRNTIYF. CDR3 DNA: TGTGCCAGCAGAGACTCAAGAAACACCATATATTTT.

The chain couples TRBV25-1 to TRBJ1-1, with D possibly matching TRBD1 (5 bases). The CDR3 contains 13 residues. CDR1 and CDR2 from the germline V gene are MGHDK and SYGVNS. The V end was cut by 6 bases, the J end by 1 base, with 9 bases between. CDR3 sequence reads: CASSFGGNTEAFF. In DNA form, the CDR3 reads TGTGCCAGCAGCTTCGGGGGGAACACTGAAGCTTTCTTT. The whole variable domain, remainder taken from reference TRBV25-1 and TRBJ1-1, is EADIYQTPRYLVIGTGKKITLECSQTMGHDKMYWYQQDPGMELHLIHYSYGVNSTEKGDLSSESTVSRIRTEHFPLTLESARPSHTSQYLCASSFGGNTEAFFGQGTRLTVV.